These 9 T cell receptor beta chains originate from one sample sequenced in a study of T cells in Graves' hyperthyroidism and ophthalmopathy. Amplification of TCR beta CDR3 regions used RNA as the template. In the first-round RT-PCR of the TCR CDR3, the HTBI primer set was used. One entry per CDR3 protein results from TCRdb running MiXCR on the multiplex PCR reads. The table lists over 350,000 distinct CDR3 sequences, 14% to 15% of them singletons. The material sequenced was blood. The receptors stem from a man aged 18 to 29 with Graves' ophthalmopathy.

This sequence joins TRBV5-4 and TRBJ2-5, with D uncertain. Trimming took off 0 bases at V and 5 bases at J, with 11 bases between the two ends. The CDR3 length is 14 residues. In germline, CDR1 is SGHNT, CDR2 YYREEE (reference sequence). Here the CDR3 reads CASSLDLAGETQYF. CDR3 coding DNA: TGTGCCAGCAGCTTGGATTTAGCTGGCGAGACCCAGTACTTC.

This clonotype was observed many times. V usage is TRBV11-2 and J usage is TRBJ1-2; 7 bases line up with TRBD1. CDR3 length equals 15 residues. Germline values: CDR1 SGHAT, CDR2 FQNNGV. J lost 4 bases, V lost 0 bases, and 5 bases had no gene match. The CDR3 protein is CASSLDLQGVYGYTF. CDR3 DNA sequence: TGTGCCAGCAGCTTAGATCTGCAGGGGGTCTATGGCTACACCTTC.

This clonotype was detected ten times or more. The chain employs TRBV20-1 and TRBJ2-1; 7 bases agree with TRBD1. The CDR3 covers 13 residues. CDR1 DFQATT and CDR2 SNEGSKA come from the germline V gene (reference sequence). V lost 2 bases to trimming and J lost 9 bases; unmatched junction nucleotides: 7. The CDR3 is CSARSTGVSEQFF. CDR3 nucleotides: TGCAGTGCTAGAAGTACAGGGGTCAGTGAGCAGTTCTTC.

The genes are TRBV5-1 and TRBJ2-7; unclear D gene. Germline V CDR1 and CDR2: SGHRS, YFSETQ. V gave up 0 bases and J gave up 6 bases, with 4 bases separating them. The CDR3 covers 11 residues. The CDR3 DNA reads TGCGCCAGCAGCTTGGACACCGAGCAGTACTTC. Translating gives CASSLDTEQYF.

This clonotype was observed many times. This sequence joins TRBV6-5 and TRBJ2-7; D is possibly TRBD2 (6 bases). V gave up 3 bases and J gave up 4 bases, with 16 bases separating them. Germline V gene data show CDR1 as MNHEY and CDR2 as SVGAGI. There are 15 residues in the CDR3. The CDR3 loop is CASSYSPGLGYEQYF. The CDR3, as DNA: TGTGCCAGCAGTTATAGCCCGGGACTTGGATACGAGCAGTACTTC.

This clonotype was seen repeatedly, ten times or more. The chain employs TRBV6-2 or TRBV6-3 and TRBJ2-7, with D maybe TRBD1 (6 bases). This CDR3 is built from 14 residues. Trimming cost V 4 bases and J 2 bases, with 12 bases left between them. The germline V gene has CDR1 MNHEY and CDR2 SVGEGT. Here the CDR3 reads CASSLDSPTYEQYF. The CDR3 DNA follows: TGTGCCAGCAGTTTGGACAGTCCGACCTACGAGCAGTACTTC.

The chain couples TRBV11-3 to TRBJ1-2; 9 bases map to TRBD1. Trimming removed 0 bases from V and 7 bases from J; junction bases left unmatched: 6. CDR1 and CDR2 (germline): SGHNT, YENEEA. CDR3 size: 15 residues. Here the CDR3 DNA reads TGTGCCAGCAGCTTAGACCCCGGACAGGGGACTGGCTACACCTTC. Translated: CASSLDPGQGTGYTF.

This clonotype was recorded a few times. The chain's CDR3 is CASSPWREYTDTQYF. The CDR3 DNA sequence: TGTGCCAGCAGCCCTTGGCGGGAGTACACAGATACGCAGTATTTT. The chain joins TRBV6-1 to TRBJ2-3, with 7 bases matching TRBD2. Trimming removed 6 bases from V and 2 bases from J; junction bases left unmatched: 8. Germline CDR1 and CDR2: MNHNS and SASEGT. The CDR3 contains 15 residues.

This chain links TRBV11-2 with TRBJ2-4; D possibly corresponds to TRBD1 (6 bases). V lost 5 bases and J 3 bases, leaving 11 bases between the germline ends. From germline, CDR1 is SGHAT and CDR2 FQNNGV. The CDR3 length is 14 residues. CDR3 region: CASSRKGDKNIQYF. The CDR3, as DNA: TGTGCCAGCAGCCGTAAGGGGGACAAAAACATTCAGTACTTC.